Sequencing of this T cell receptor beta chain was carried out in a study of metastatic and nonmetastatic thyroid tumors. Study outcomes and limitations: Benign nodules were reported to have significantly lower TCR beta diversity than malignant thyroid tumors, in blood and tumor.

TCRdb reanalyzed the PCR reads via MiXCR. The sample has around 20,000 clones, 10% to 15% seen once. This clone is termed medium-sized. Its antigen is undetermined. CDR3 length: 13 amino acids. Germline V gene sequence: CDR1 MNHNS, CDR2 SASEGT. V dropped 5 bases and J dropped 9 bases, with 17 bases sitting between them. The entire patient cohort was treatment-naive prior to thyroid surgery. The source of this sequence is a female donor with papillary thyroid cancer or a benign thyroid nodule (not recorded which). Some clones in this sample may be carry-over from other donors' samples. The chain recombines TRBV6-1 with TRBJ2-7, with a possible D match to TRBD2 (7 bases). Sequences were obtained from blood. DNA of the CDR3: TGTGCCAGCAGTACCGCCCCGGGGGGCTGGCAGTACTTC. It specifies CASSTAPGGWQYF.